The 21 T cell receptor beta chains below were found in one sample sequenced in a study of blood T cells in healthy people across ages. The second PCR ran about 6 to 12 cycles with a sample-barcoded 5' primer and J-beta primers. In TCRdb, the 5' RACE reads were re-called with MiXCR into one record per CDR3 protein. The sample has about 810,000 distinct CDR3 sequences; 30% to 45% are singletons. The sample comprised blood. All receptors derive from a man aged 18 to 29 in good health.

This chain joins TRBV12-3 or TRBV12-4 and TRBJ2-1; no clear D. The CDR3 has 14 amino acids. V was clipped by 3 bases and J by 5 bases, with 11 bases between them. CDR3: CASSFELKDNEQFF. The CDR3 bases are TGTGCCAGCAGTTTTGAATTGAAGGACAATGAGCAGTTCTTC.

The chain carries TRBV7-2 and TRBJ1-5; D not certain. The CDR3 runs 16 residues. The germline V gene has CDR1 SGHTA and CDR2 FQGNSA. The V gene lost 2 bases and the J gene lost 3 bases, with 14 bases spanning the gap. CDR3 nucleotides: TGTGCCAGCAGCTTAAGGTTTGCCGGTTTCAATCAGCCCCAGCATTTT. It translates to CASSLRFAGFNQPQHF.

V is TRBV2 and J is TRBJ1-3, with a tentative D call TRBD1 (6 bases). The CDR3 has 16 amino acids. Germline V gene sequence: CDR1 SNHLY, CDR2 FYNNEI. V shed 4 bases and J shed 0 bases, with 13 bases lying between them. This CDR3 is CASSAHTGSSGNTIYF. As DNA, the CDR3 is TGTGCCAGCAGTGCTCACACAGGGAGCTCTGGAAACACCATATATTTT.

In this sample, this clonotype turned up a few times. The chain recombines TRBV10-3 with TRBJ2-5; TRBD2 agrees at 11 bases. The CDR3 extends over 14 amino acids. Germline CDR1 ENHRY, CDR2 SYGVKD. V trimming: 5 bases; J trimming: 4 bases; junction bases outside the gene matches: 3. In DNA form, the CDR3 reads TGTGCCATCAGTCCGACTAGCGGGGCAGAGACCCAGTACTTC. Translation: CAISPTSGAETQYF.

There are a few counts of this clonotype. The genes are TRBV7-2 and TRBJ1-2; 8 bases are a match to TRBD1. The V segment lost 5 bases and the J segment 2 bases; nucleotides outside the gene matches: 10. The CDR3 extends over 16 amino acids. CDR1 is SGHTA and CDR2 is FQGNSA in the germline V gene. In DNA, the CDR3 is TGTGCCAGCAGCCGCCTACTAGACAGGGGCAACTATGGCTACACCTTC. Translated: CASSRLLDRGNYGYTF.

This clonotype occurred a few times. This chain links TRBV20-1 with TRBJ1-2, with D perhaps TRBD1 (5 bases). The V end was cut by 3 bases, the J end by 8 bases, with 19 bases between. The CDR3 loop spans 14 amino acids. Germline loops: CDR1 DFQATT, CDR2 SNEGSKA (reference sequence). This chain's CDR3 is CSASLEGSLKGYTF. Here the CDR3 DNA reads TGCAGTGCTAGCTTGGAGGGGAGTTTGAAAGGCTACACCTTC.

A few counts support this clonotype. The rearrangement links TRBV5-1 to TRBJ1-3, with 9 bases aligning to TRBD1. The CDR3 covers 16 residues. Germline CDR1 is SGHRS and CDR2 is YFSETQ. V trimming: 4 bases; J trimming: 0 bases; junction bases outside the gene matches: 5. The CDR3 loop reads CASSPGQGSSGNTIYF. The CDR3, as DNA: TGCGCCAGCAGCCCGGGACAGGGAAGCTCTGGAAACACCATATATTTT.

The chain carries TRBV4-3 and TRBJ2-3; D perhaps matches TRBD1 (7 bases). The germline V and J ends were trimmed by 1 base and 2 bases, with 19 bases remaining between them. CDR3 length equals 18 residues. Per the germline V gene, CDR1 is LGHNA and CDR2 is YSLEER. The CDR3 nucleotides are TGCGCCAGCAGCCAAGGCGGGAAGGGACAGAGTTTCACAGATACGCAGTATTTT. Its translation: CASSQGGKGQSFTDTQYF.

CDR3 residues: CASSYYLGETGQNIQYF. For the CDR3, the DNA is TGTGCCAGCAGTTACTACCTGGGGGAGACAGGACAAAACATTCAGTACTTC. This chain links TRBV6-6 with TRBJ2-4, with TRBD1 as a possible D gene (6 bases). CDR1 is MNHNY and CDR2 is SVGAGI in the germline V gene (reference sequence). This CDR3 region has 17 residues. Trimming took off 1 base at V and 5 bases at J, with 18 bases between the two ends.

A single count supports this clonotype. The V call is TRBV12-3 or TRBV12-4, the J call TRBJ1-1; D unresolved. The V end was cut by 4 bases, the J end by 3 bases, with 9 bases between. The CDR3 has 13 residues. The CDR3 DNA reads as TGTGCCAGCAGTTATACCGTTGACACTGAAGCTTTCTTT. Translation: CASSYTVDTEAFF.

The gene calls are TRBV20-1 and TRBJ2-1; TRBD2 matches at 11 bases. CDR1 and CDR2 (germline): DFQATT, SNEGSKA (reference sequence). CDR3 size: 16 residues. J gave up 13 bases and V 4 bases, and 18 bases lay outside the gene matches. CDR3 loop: CSAKKGLAVDSGTQFF. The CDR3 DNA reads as TGCAGTGCTAAGAAGGGACTAGCGGTGGATTCGGGGACCCAGTTCTTC.

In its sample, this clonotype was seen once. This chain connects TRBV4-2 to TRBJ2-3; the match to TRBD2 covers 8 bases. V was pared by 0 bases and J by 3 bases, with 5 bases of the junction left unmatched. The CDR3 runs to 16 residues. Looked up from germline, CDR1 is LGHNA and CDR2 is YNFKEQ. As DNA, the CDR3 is TGTGCCAGCAGCCAAGAGACTAGCGAGGAGACAGATACGCAGTATTTT. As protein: CASSQETSEETDTQYF.

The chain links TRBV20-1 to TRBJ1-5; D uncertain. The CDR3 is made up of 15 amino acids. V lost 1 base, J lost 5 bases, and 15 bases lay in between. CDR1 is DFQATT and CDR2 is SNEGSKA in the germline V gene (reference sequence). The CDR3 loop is CSARGVGWLYQPQHF. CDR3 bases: TGCAGTGCTAGAGGTGTCGGGTGGTTATATCAGCCCCAGCATTTT.

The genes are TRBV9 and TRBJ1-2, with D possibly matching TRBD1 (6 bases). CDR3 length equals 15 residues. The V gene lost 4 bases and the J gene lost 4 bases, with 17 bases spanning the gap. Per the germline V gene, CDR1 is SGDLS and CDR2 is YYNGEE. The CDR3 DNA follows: TGTGCCAGCAGCCCTAGGGACATGCGAGGCTATGGCTACACCTTC. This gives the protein CASSPRDMRGYGYTF.

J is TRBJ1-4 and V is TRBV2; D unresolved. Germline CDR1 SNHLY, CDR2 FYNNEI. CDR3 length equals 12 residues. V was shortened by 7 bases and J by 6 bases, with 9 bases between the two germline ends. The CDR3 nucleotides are TGTGCCAGCACAGCCCCGGATGAAAAACTGTTTTTT. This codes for CASTAPDEKLFF. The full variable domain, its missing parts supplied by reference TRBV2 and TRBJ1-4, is EPEVTQTPSHQVTQMGQEVILRCVPISNHLYFYWYRQILGQKVEFLVSFYNNEISEKSEIFDDQFSVERPDGSNFTLKIRSTKLEDSAMYFCASTAPDEKLFFGSGTQLSVL.

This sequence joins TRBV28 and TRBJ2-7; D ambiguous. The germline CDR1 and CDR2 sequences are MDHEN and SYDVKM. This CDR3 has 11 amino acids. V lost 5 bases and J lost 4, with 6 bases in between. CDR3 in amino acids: CASSTIYEQYF. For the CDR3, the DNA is TGTGCCAGCAGTACCATTTACGAGCAGTACTTC.

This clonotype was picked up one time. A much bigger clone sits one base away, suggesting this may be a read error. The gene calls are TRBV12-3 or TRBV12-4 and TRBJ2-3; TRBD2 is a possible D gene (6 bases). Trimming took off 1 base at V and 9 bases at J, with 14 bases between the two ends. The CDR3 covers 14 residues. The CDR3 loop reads CASSLGSGEATQYF. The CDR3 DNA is TGTGCCAGCAGTTTAGGGTCGGGGGAGGCAACGCAGTATTTT.

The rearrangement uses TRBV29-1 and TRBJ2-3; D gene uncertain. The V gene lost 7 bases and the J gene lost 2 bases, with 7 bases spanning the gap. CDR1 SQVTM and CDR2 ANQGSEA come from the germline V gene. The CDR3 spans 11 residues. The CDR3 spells CSGLTTDTQYF. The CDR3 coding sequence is TGCAGCGGATTGACCACAGATACGCAGTATTTT.

The CDR3: CATSRPGSFPYEQYF. The DNA of the CDR3 is TGTGCCACCAGCAGACCCGGGAGCTTCCCCTACGAGCAGTACTTC. This chain joins TRBV15 and TRBJ2-7; weak D call: TRBD2 (6 bases). Germline CDR1 LNHNV, CDR2 YYDKDF (reference sequence). The CDR3 has 15 residues. The V and J ends lost 2 bases and 2 bases respectively, with 13 bases between them.

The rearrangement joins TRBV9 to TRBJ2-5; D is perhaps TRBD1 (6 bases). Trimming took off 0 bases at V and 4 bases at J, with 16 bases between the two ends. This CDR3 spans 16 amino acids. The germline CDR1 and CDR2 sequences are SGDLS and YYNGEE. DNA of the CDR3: TGTGCCAGCAGCGTAGGCTCAGGGGTGTGGGGAGAGACCCAGTACTTC. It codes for CASSVGSGVWGETQYF.

This CDR3 is CSARGILYEQYF. In DNA, the CDR3 is TGCAGTGCTAGAGGGATTTTGTACGAGCAGTACTTC. The rearrangement joins TRBV20-1 to TRBJ2-7; D is unresolved. V was pared by 1 base and J by 4 bases, with 8 bases between. Germline lookup yields CDR1 DFQATT and CDR2 SNEGSKA (reference sequence). The CDR3 totals 12 residues.